The next 29 T cell receptor beta chains were all read from a single sample in a study of shared clonotypes between healthy human individuals. Only CD45RO-negative cells positively selected for CCR7 counted as naive CD8 cells, so terminally differentiated effector memory CD45RA+ cells were excluded. The table came from immunoSEQ multiplex PCR; TCRdb's copy has only in-frame clones and leaves some out. Here the sample spans 2 million to 2.5 million clones, approximately 94% being singletons. Sequenced input: naive CD8+ T cells from PBMCs. Receptors were obtained from a man aged 18 to 29 in good health. Some clones in this sample may be carry-over from other donors' samples.

CDR3 loop: CASSLLGAENTEAFF. Written as DNA, the CDR3 is TGTGCCAGCAGTCTCCTTGGGGCTGAGAACACTGAAGCTTTCTTT. The rearrangement joins TRBV6-5 to TRBJ1-1, with TRBD1 as a possible D gene (5 bases). The CDR3 runs 15 residues. Germline CDR1 is MNHEY and CDR2 is SVGAGI. V lost 5 bases to trimming and J lost 1 base, with 14 bases between them.

The chain's CDR3 is CASSLVSGNTEAFF. CDR3 sequence (DNA): TGTGCCAGCAGCTTAGTCTCTGGGAACACTGAAGCTTTCTTT. The chain combines TRBV7-8 with TRBJ1-1; the D is unclear. Trimming removed 1 base from V and 1 base from J, with 7 bases in between. CDR1 and CDR2 (germline): SGHVS, FQNEAQ. CDR3 size: 14 residues.

The rearrangement links TRBV7-3 to TRBJ2-2, with D unresolved. The V end was cut by 4 bases, the J end by 1 base, with 13 bases between. In germline, CDR1 is SGHTA, CDR2 FQGTGA. The CDR3 sequence is 16 residues long. The CDR3 region has the DNA TGTGCCAGCAGCTCCCGGCGGCTAGAGAACACCGGGGAGCTGTTTTTT. It yields the protein CASSSRRLENTGELFF.

The genes are TRBV7-9 and TRBJ2-7, with TRBD2 as a possible D gene (5 bases). Germline CDR1 reads SEHNR; CDR2 reads FQNEAQ (reference sequence). The V and J ends lost 1 base and 2 bases respectively, with 9 bases between them. The CDR3 sequence is 14 residues long. As DNA, the CDR3 is TGTGCCAGCAGCTTAGTTCGGGATCCCTACGAGCAGTACTTC. Protein product: CASSLVRDPYEQYF.

The CDR3 reads CASSLTGQGRLQYF. The CDR3 coding sequence is TGTGCCAGCAGCTTAACGGGACAGGGACGCCTGCAGTACTTC. The genes are TRBV11-2 and TRBJ2-7, with 9 nucleotides matching TRBD1. Losses at the gene ends were 2 bases for V and 9 bases for J; bases not matched to a gene: 8. CDR1 and CDR2 (germline): SGHAT, FQNNGV. CDR3 length: 14 amino acids.

The rearrangement joins TRBV7-9 to TRBJ2-5, with TRBD1 matching 10 bases. CDR1 is SEHNR and CDR2 is FQNEAQ in the germline V gene (reference sequence). V shed 2 bases and J 7 bases; nucleotides not matched to a gene: 7. The CDR3 is 15 amino acids. The CDR3 sequence: CASSLWGQGLGTQYF. The CDR3 nucleotides read TGTGCCAGCAGCTTATGGGGACAGGGGTTGGGGACCCAGTACTTC.

The count of this clone is one. The chain has TRBV23-1 and TRBJ2-7; 10 nucleotides line up with TRBD2. TRBV23-1 counts as an open reading frame of uncertain function. The CDR3 contains 19 residues. Germline trimming cut 4 bases from V and 10 bases from J; bases unmatched to any gene: 25. The CDR3 loop is CASSPLWDRRTSGITLQYF. CDR3 in DNA: TGCGCCAGCAGTCCCCTCTGGGACAGGAGGACTAGCGGAATAACGCTTCAGTACTTC.

This chain connects TRBV2 to TRBJ2-1; D uncertain. The CDR3 is 14 amino acids. The germline V gene encodes CDR1 SNHLY and CDR2 FYNNEI. Between the trimmed V and J ends, which lost 2 bases and 4 bases, there was a span of 9 bases. The chain's CDR3 is CASSEFRAYNEQFF. The CDR3 DNA reads as TGTGCCAGCAGTGAATTTAGGGCGTACAATGAGCAGTTCTTC.

The J gene is TRBJ1-4, the V gene TRBV9; 9 bases are a match to TRBD1. The ends lost 2 bases at V and 4 bases at J; junction bases unmatched: 6. The germline CDR1 and CDR2 sequences are SGDLS and YYNGEE. This CDR3 is built from 16 residues. The CDR3 coding sequence is TGTGCCAGCAGCGTTGGACAGGGGCCTGGTAATGAAAAACTGTTTTTT. Its protein is CASSVGQGPGNEKLFF.

The rearrangement links TRBV5-1 to TRBJ2-5, with TRBD1 matching over 8 bases. Germline V gives CDR1 SGHRS, CDR2 YFSETQ. V was pared by 1 base and J by 5 bases, with 10 bases of the junction left unmatched. This CDR3 spans 16 amino acids. The DNA of the CDR3 is TGCGCCAGCAGCTTGAATCCCCAGGGGGCGATTGAGACCCAGTACTTC. Protein sequence: CASSLNPQGAIETQYF.

V usage is TRBV9 and J usage is TRBJ2-7; 10 bases agree with TRBD1. V lost 4 bases and J lost 2; bases outside the gene matches: 6. The V gene's germline CDR1 is SGDLS and CDR2 YYNGEE. The CDR3 consists of 15 residues. The chain's CDR3 is CASSIGTGATYEQYF. Written as DNA, the CDR3 is TGTGCCAGCAGCATCGGGACAGGGGCCACCTACGAGCAGTACTTC.

The chain combines TRBV13 with TRBJ1-3, with 8 bases matching TRBD1. V shed 3 bases and J 2 bases; nucleotides not matched to a gene: 6. Germline-derived CDR1 and CDR2 are PRHDT and FYEKMQ (reference sequence). The CDR3 sequence is 16 residues long. The CDR3 sequence is CASSFPGQVPGNTIYF. In nucleotides, the CDR3 is TGTGCCAGCAGCTTCCCGGGACAGGTACCTGGAAACACCATATATTTT.

V gene TRBV7-8 combines with J gene TRBJ2-7; 10 bases are a match to TRBD1. Germline V gene data show CDR1 as SGHVS and CDR2 as FQNEAQ. Trimming took 6 bases from V and 5 from J; bases not matched to a gene: 7. This CDR3 has 14 amino acids. Here the CDR3 reads CASSSTGGADEQYF. DNA for the CDR3: TGTGCCAGCAGTTCGACAGGGGGCGCGGACGAGCAGTACTTC.

This rearrangement joins TRBV28 to TRBJ2-7; 10 bases align to TRBD2. CDR3 size: 15 residues. V shed 2 bases, J shed 3 bases, and the junction held 4 bases outside the gene matches. Looked up from germline, CDR1 is MDHEN and CDR2 is SYDVKM. DNA for the CDR3: TGTGCCAGCAGTTTAAAGGGACTAGCGAACTACGAGCAGTACTTC. Encoded protein: CASSLKGLANYEQYF.

The chain employs TRBV13 and TRBJ2-1, with D perhaps TRBD2 (6 bases). V was cut by 2 bases and J by 5 bases, with 16 bases left in between. Germline CDR1 is PRHDT and CDR2 is FYEKMQ (reference sequence). CDR3 size: 16 residues. The CDR3 coding sequence is TGTGCCAGCAGCTTACGAGACGGGAGCGCCCACAATGAGCAGTTCTTC. Amino acid sequence: CASSLRDGSAHNEQFF. The full variable domain, with the rest looked up from reference TRBV13 and TRBJ2-1, is AAGVIQSPRHLIKEKRETATLKCYPIPRHDTVYWYQQGPGQDPQFLISFYEKMQSDKGSIPDRFSAQQFSDYHSELNMSSLELGDSALYFCASSLRDGSAHNEQFFGPGTRLTVL.

V and J are TRBV5-4 and TRBJ2-2; D possibly corresponds to TRBD1 (5 bases). The germline V gene encodes CDR1 SGHNT and CDR2 YYREEE (reference sequence). There are 12 residues in the CDR3. V lost 3 bases to trimming and J lost 8 bases, with 8 bases between them. The CDR3 coding sequence is TGTGCCAGCAGCTATAGGGGAGGGGAGCTGTTTTTT. Translation: CASSYRGGELFF.

In this sample, this clone turned up once. In DNA, the CDR3 is TGTGCCAGTAGTATAGCACAGACAAATGAAAAACTGTTTTTT. Its protein product is CASSIAQTNEKLFF. V and J are TRBV19 and TRBJ1-4; D uncertain. The V and J ends lost 1 base and 5 bases respectively, with 8 bases between them. The CDR3 has 14 amino acids. CDR1 LNHDA and CDR2 SQIVND come from the germline V gene (reference sequence).

CDR3 protein: CSVDETSGIQETQYF. DNA of the CDR3: TGCAGCGTTGATGAGACTAGCGGGATCCAAGAGACCCAGTACTTC. This chain connects TRBV29-1 to TRBJ2-5; 11 nucleotides line up with TRBD2. Per the germline V gene, CDR1 is SQVTM and CDR2 is ANQGSEA. V shed 3 bases, J shed 1 base, and the junction held 4 bases outside the gene matches. The CDR3 is 15 amino acids.

This clone has only one observation. The genes are TRBV11-2 and TRBJ2-5; 7 bases agree with TRBD2. V lost 2 bases to trimming and J lost 4 bases; unmatched junction nucleotides: 7. The CDR3 extends over 15 amino acids. CDR1 and CDR2 from the germline V gene are SGHAT and FQNNGV. The CDR3 loop reads CASSLIRTGGETQYF. In DNA, the CDR3 is TGTGCCAGCAGCTTAATTCGGACGGGAGGAGAGACCCAGTACTTC.

The chain couples TRBV6-5 to TRBJ2-1; D is unresolved. V was shortened by 4 bases and J by 10 bases, with 11 bases between the two germline ends. The CDR3 extends over 12 amino acids. Looked up from germline, CDR1 is MNHEY and CDR2 is SVGAGI. The chain's CDR3 is CASSSSASEQFF. CDR3 nucleotides: TGTGCCAGCAGTTCGTCCGCATCGGAGCAGTTCTTC.

The rearrangement uses TRBV6-5 and TRBJ1-1; no reliable D call. Trimming removed 9 bases from V and 1 base from J, with 12 bases in between. CDR1 is MNHEY, CDR2 SVGAGI, per germline. This CDR3 region has 13 residues. The CDR3: CASRTSGNTEAFF. DNA for the CDR3: TGTGCCAGTCGTACTTCGGGGAACACTGAAGCTTTCTTT.

The chain combines TRBV4-2 with TRBJ2-1; 10 bases fit TRBD2. The CDR3 runs 16 residues. With 1 base clipped from V and 7 bases from J, the junction kept 7 bases outside the gene matches. Germline loops: CDR1 LGHNA, CDR2 YNFKEQ. The CDR3 here is CASSQVFPSGSNEQFF. Here the CDR3 DNA reads TGTGCCAGCAGCCAAGTTTTTCCTAGCGGGAGTAATGAGCAGTTCTTC.

The CDR3 DNA reads as TGTGCCAGCAGCGTAGGGGTCCATACCATGGGGGCCAACGTCCTGACTTTC. This codes for CASSVGVHTMGANVLTF. J is TRBJ2-6 and V is TRBV9; D remains unclear. The ends were cut back, 0 bases at V and 4 bases at J, with 14 bases in the middle. This CDR3 is 17 amino acids long. Looked up from germline, CDR1 is SGDLS and CDR2 is YYNGEE. The whole variable domain, filled in from reference TRBV9 and TRBJ2-6, reads DSGVTQTPKHLITATGQRVTLRCSPRSGDLSVYWYQQSLDQGLQFLIQYYNGEERAKGNILERFSAQQFPDLHSELNLSSLELGDSALYFCASSVGVHTMGANVLTFGAGSRLTVL.

The chain combines TRBV7-6 with TRBJ2-2; the match to TRBD2 covers 11 bases. This CDR3 comprises 17 residues. Germline CDR1 SGHVS, CDR2 FNYEAQ. V shed 5 bases, J shed 1 base, and the junction held 6 bases outside the gene matches. The CDR3 region has the DNA TGTGCCAGCAGCCCCCTGACTAGCGGGGTGAACACCGGGGAGCTGTTTTTT. This codes for CASSPLTSGVNTGELFF. The complete variable domain, with remaining parts taken from reference TRBV7-6 and TRBJ2-2, reads GAGVSQSPRYKVTKRGQDVALRCDPISGHVSLYWYRQALGQGPEFLTYFNYEAQQDKSGLPNDRFSAERPEGSISTLTIQRTEQRDSAMYRCASSPLTSGVNTGELFFGEGSRLTVL.

The gene calls are TRBV7-9 and TRBJ2-4; the D call may be TRBD1 or TRBD2 (6 bases each). The CDR3 covers 15 residues. Trimming stripped 5 bases from V and 2 bases from J, with 13 bases between. Germline V gene sequence: CDR1 SEHNR, CDR2 FQNEAQ (reference sequence). The CDR3 DNA is TGTGCCAGCAGCCCGCGGCGGGACACCAAAAACATTCAGTACTTC. Translation: CASSPRRDTKNIQYF.

This chain connects TRBV15 to TRBJ1-2; perhaps TRBD1 as D (5 bases). Germline V CDR1 and CDR2: LNHNV, YYDKDF (reference sequence). This CDR3 comprises 14 residues. V lost 5 bases and J lost 3, with 13 bases in between. CDR3 sequence (DNA): TGTGCCACCAGCCTTGGGGGAGAGGACTATGGCTACACCTTC. This codes for CATSLGGEDYGYTF.

The chain joins TRBV29-1 to TRBJ2-7, with 8 positions matching TRBD2. The CDR3 is 15 amino acids. J gave up 0 bases and V 0 bases, and 4 bases lay outside the gene matches. The germline CDR1 and CDR2 sequences are SQVTM and ANQGSEA. The CDR3 DNA follows: TGCAGCGTTGAAGATGGTAGCGGGACCTCCTACGAGCAGTACTTC. Amino acid sequence: CSVEDGSGTSYEQYF.

This CDR3 reads CASSEMSQGGGQPQHF. CDR3 DNA sequence: TGTGCCAGCAGTGAAATGTCACAGGGAGGGGGTCAGCCCCAGCATTTT. The J gene is TRBJ1-5, the V gene TRBV6-1; D is possibly TRBD1 (6 bases). CDR1 and CDR2 (germline): MNHNS, SASEGT. The CDR3 runs to 16 residues. Trimming removed 2 bases from V and 6 bases from J, with 17 bases in between.

This rearrangement joins TRBV5-6 to TRBJ2-7, with D perhaps matching TRBD1 or TRBD2 (6 bases each). In germline, CDR1 is SGHDT, CDR2 YYEEEE. V was clipped by 1 base and J by 6 bases, with 17 bases between them. There are 15 residues in the CDR3. The CDR3 sequence: CASSLRGGHPSEQYF. Written as DNA, the CDR3 is TGTGCCAGCAGCTTGCGAGGGGGGCATCCGTCCGAGCAGTACTTC.